The following is a TCR beta chain sequence with its context. This sample is drawn from a study of blood T cell repertoires in COVID-19. As for the study in general: COVID-19 samples, acute and convalescent, were from the United States, Italy and Spain.

The CDR3 totals 16 residues. CDR1 and CDR2 (germline): ENHRY, SYGVKD. V lost 3 bases and J 5 bases, leaving 19 bases between the germline ends. As processed by the authors: Estimation of nucleated cell counts relied on the amplification of reference gene primers. Only in-frame clones appear in the TCRdb table, and some are missing; sequencing was by immunoSEQ multiplex PCR. The V and J calls and the clone size are those of that table, but D and trimming were determined from the DNA. The sample shows 250,000 to 350,000 clones, around 83% of them seen only once. Sequencing input: peripheral blood. J is TRBJ1-2 and V is TRBV10-3; no clear D gene. The TCR comes from a woman in her 50s with acute or convalescent COVID-19. CDR3 nucleotides: TGTGCCATCAGTGACCCAAGGTTAGCGGGGAGGTATGGCTACACCTTC. Translating it yields CAISDPRLAGRYGYTF.